This T cell receptor beta chain was identified during a study of cytomegalovirus exposure and HLA in healthy donors. Primers: 60 Vbeta forward and 13 Jbeta reverse. Libraries were prepared by immunoSEQ multiplex PCR; TCRdb keeps only in-frame clonotypes and omits some of them. The sample yields tens of thousands of clones, around 64% seen once. This clone was seen once. Germline CDR1 is MNHEY and CDR2 is SMNVEV (reference sequence). The CDR3 runs to 15 residues. The V segment lost 5 bases and the J segment 5 bases; nucleotides outside the gene matches: 9. The gene calls are TRBV27 and TRBJ2-1; 7 nucleotides align to TRBD2. The TCR originated in a man aged 25-40 years in good health and CMV-seronegative. The sample comprised PBMCs. The DNA for the CDR3 is TGTGCCAGCAGTACGACTAGCTCCGACAACAATGAGCAGTTCTTC. Translated: CASSTTSSDNNEQFF.